This T cell receptor beta chain emerged from a study of persistence of HIV-infected CD4 T cells. Looking at the study overall: CD4+ T cells responding to CMV or HIV-1 Gag were isolated.

Per the germline V gene, CDR1 is SGHAT and CDR2 is FQDESV (reference sequence). V lost 1 base to trimming and J lost 1 base; unmatched junction nucleotides: 6. The CDR3 contains 16 residues. To note about this clone: Its antigen is not known.

Broader study findings: Proviral oligoclonality tracked with TCR oligoclonality within the same sorted cells.

This was the immunoSEQ version 4 assay in survey mode. The table came from immunoSEQ multiplex PCR; TCRdb's copy has only in-frame clones and leaves some out. The sample consists of just over 40,000 clones, 75% to 85% of them appearing once. An overlapping HIV-1 Gag peptide pool stimulated these cells at approximately 1 ug/peptide/mL. Sorted nonresponding memory CD4+ T cells were CD40L-negative, CD69-negative, CD45RO-high. These HIV-1-infected adults initiated suppressive ART in chronic infection. For 18 hours, CD8-depleted PBMCs received anti-CD28/CD49d costimulation, a CD40-blocking antibody and enfuvirtide.

This TCR was sampled from an adult man with HIV who was CMV-seropositive. The V gene is TRBV11-1, the J gene TRBJ1-1; 7 nucleotides match TRBD1. The sample in question was CD4+ T cells sorted from PBMCs after approximately 19-hour stimulation, obtained from a patient who received antiretroviral therapy. CDR3 protein: CASSLDHRGRNTEAFF. The CDR3 DNA reads TGTGCCAGCAGCTTAGATCACAGGGGAAGGAACACTGAAGCTTTCTTT. Supplemented by reference TRBV11-1 and TRBJ1-1, the full variable domain reads EAEVAQSPRYKITEKSQAVAFWCDPISGHATLYWYRQILGQGPELLVQFQDESVVDDSQLPKDRFSAERLKGVDSTLKIQPAELGDSAMYLCASSLDHRGRNTEAFFGQGTRLTVV.